The source of this T cell receptor beta chain is a study of Graves' ophthalmopathy and Graves' hyperthyroidism. In the case of this clonotype: Its target is unknown. This sequence may be a read error, since a much larger clone differs from it by one base.

Among the exclusions were patients with other autoimmune diseases, uncontrolled infections, pregnancy or lactation. Amplified TCR beta CDR3 regions were obtained using RNA transcripts as template. The first round was an RT-PCR with HTBI primers, and the second round was a multiplex PCR. TCRdb reprocessed the multiplex PCR reads with MiXCR, giving one entry per CDR3 protein. This repertoire shows about 600,000 distinct CDR3 sequences, about 35% found once; its top ten account for about 4.2%. Whole-study findings and limits: With a specificity of 72.22% and a sensitivity of around 70%, the model predicted ophthalmopathy progression. The majority of expanded thyroid clonotypes above 0.001 frequency also occurred in blood. Classification of ophthalmopathy versus stable hyperthyroidism by a 13-signature model yielded roughly 86% sensitivity and around 80% specificity.

V lost 5 bases to trimming and J lost 0 bases; unmatched junction nucleotides: 6. The CDR3 runs to 16 residues. In germline, CDR1 is MNHEY, CDR2 SVGAGI. This sequence originates from an adult man with Graves' hyperthyroidism. The rearrangement uses TRBV6-5 and TRBJ1-1; 10 nucleotides match TRBD1. Source material: peripheral blood or thyroid tissue (not recorded which). As DNA, the CDR3 is TGTGCCAGCAGTCATGTGGGGACAGGGGTGAACACTGAAGCTTTCTTT. Translated, it gives CASSHVGTGVNTEAFF.